The source of this T cell receptor (beta chain) is a study of CXCR3-negative and CXCR3-positive naive CD8 T cells. CDR1 is SGHVS, CDR2 FQNEAQ, per germline. This CDR3 has 16 residues. cDNA libraries for TRB were generated by 5' RACE incorporating UMI labels. TCRdb reprocessed the 5' RACE reads, with one entry per CDR3 protein and no DNA. Reported are 45,000 to 65,000 distinct CDR3 sequences; the ten largest clones contain about 1.6%. This clonotype was sampled from a human donor in good health. Some clones in this sample may be carry-over from other donors' samples. The sample taken for sequencing was naive CXCR3- CD8+ T cells from blood. The subset here: CD45RO-CCR7+CD27+CD95- naive CD8+ T cells lacking CXCR3 (TNR3-). The chain uses TRBV7-8 and TRBJ2-3; checking the TCRdb D call of TRBD2 is not possible without DNA. CDR3 region: CASSLGLAGTADTQYF.